This T cell receptor beta chain is from a study of T-cell memory formation after mild COVID-19. General study findings and limits: CD4+ contracting clones lay mainly in CM and EM, CD8+ ones in EMRA. Memory cells collected pre-infection included some clones that later responded, suggesting cross-reactive memory joined.

This clonotype came up once. Its target is unknown. Germline and junction disagree at one end, which may indicate a read error. Barcoded TCR alpha and TCR beta cDNA libraries with UMIs came from 5'RACE using constant-segment primers. TCRdb reprocessed the 5' RACE reads via MiXCR and lists one record per CDR3 protein. The sample carries over 150,000 distinct CDR3 sequences, about a fifth recorded once. The CDR3 has 15 residues. CDR1 is LNHDA and CDR2 is SQIVND in the germline V gene (reference sequence). This sequence joins TRBV19 and TRBJ2-2, with 9 bases fitting TRBD1. The clonotype was recovered from a man aged 18 to 30 who had mild COVID-19 (a few samples of this study predate the infection). Cell type and time point are not known. The sample comprised PBMCs or a T cell subset sorted from them (not recorded which). The CDR3 sequence is CARSPQTGGTGELFF. CDR3 DNA sequence: TGTGCCCGTAGTCCCCAGACAGGGGGCACCGGGGAGCTGTTTTTT.